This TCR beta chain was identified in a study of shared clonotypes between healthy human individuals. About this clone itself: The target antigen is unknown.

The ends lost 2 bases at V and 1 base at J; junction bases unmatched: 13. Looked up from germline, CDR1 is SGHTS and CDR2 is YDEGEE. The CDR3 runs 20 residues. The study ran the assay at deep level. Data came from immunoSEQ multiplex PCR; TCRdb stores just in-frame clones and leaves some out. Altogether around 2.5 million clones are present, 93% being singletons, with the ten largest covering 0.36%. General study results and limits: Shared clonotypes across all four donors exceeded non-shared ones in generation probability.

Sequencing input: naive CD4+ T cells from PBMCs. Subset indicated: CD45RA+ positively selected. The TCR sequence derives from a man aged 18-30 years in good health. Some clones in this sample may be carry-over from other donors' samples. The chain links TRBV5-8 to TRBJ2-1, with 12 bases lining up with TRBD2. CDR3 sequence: CASSLLAGGGYYYSYNEQFF. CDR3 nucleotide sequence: TGTGCCAGCAGCTTACTAGCGGGAGGAGGATATTATTATTCCTACAATGAGCAGTTCTTC.